The 22 T cell receptor beta chains reported below all come from one sample, sequenced in a study of identical twins. TCRdb reprocessed the 5' RACE reads with MiXCR, giving one entry per CDR3 protein. The repertoire holds about 240,000 distinct CDR3 sequences, with about 10% as singletons. Input material: memory T cells sorted from blood. The receptors shown here come from a man aged 45 to 65 in good health.

This clonotype has a count of ten or more. This chain uses TRBV30 with TRBJ2-1, with 7 bases matching TRBD1. The germline gives CDR1 GTSNPN, CDR2 SVGIG (reference sequence). The CDR3 is 14 residues long. V trimming: 5 bases; J trimming: 3 bases; junction bases outside the gene matches: 7. CDR3 protein: CAWRHRGVYNEQFF. CDR3 in DNA: TGTGCCTGGCGGCACAGGGGTGTCTACAATGAGCAGTTCTTC. Full variable domain (missing parts from reference TRBV30 and TRBJ2-1): SQTIHQWPATLVQPVGSPLSLECTVEGTSNPNLYWYRQAAGRGLQLLFYSVGIGQISSEVPQNLSASRPQDRQFILSSKKLLLSDSGFYLCAWRHRGVYNEQFFGPGTRLTVL.

This clonotype came up many times. The chain links TRBV20-1 to TRBJ2-3; D is perhaps TRBD1 (5 bases). V lost 5 bases, J lost 3 bases, and 15 bases lay in between. CDR1 and CDR2 from the germline V gene are DFQATT and SNEGSKA (reference sequence). The CDR3 contains 14 residues. In DNA form, the CDR3 reads TGCAGTGCTCAAAGTCAGGGTTTTACAGATACGCAGTATTTT. Its protein is CSAQSQGFTDTQYF.

The chain employs TRBV6-5 and TRBJ1-1, with TRBD1 identical over 7 bases. The CDR3 contains 17 residues. The trim removed 4 bases at V and 4 bases at J, leaving 15 bases unmatched. Germline CDR1 is MNHEY and CDR2 is SVGAGI. The DNA for the CDR3 is TGTGCCAGCAGTTTGCTACAGGGGAGTGTATTAGGCACTGAAGCTTTCTTT. It codes for CASSLLQGSVLGTEAFF.

The table lists this clonotype with a few counts. This chain joins TRBV28 and TRBJ2-7, with D unclear. CDR3 length equals 13 residues. Germline V lookup: CDR1 MDHEN, CDR2 SYDVKM. Trimming took 7 bases from V and 3 from J, leaving 13 bases between them. CDR3 amino acids: CASTTDMDYEQYF. CDR3 coding DNA: TGTGCCAGCACCACAGACATGGACTACGAGCAGTACTTC.

This chain connects TRBV4-3 to TRBJ2-5; possible D gene TRBD2, 5 bases. Germline values: CDR1 LGHNA, CDR2 YSLEER. The CDR3 runs to 16 residues. Trimming took 4 bases from V and 5 from J, leaving 20 bases between them. CDR3 sequence (DNA): TGCGCCAGCAGCCGTATCTCAGGACGGGAAAAGGAGACCCAGTACTTC. Translated, it gives CASSRISGREKETQYF.

The V gene is TRBV19, the J gene TRBJ1-2; D is undetermined. The V gene's germline CDR1 is LNHDA and CDR2 SQIVND (reference sequence). There are 13 residues in the CDR3. V was trimmed by 0 bases and J by 0 bases, leaving 2 bases between them. The CDR3 loop is CASSIESNYGYTF. Here the CDR3 DNA reads TGTGCCAGTAGTATAGAATCTAACTATGGCTACACCTTC. Complete variable domain (other parts from reference TRBV19 and TRBJ1-2): DGGITQSPKYLFRKEGQNVTLSCEQNLNHDAMYWYRQDPGQGLRLIYYSQIVNDFQKGDIAEGYSVSREKKESFPLTVTSAQKNPTAFYLCASSIESNYGYTFGSGTRLTVV.

This clonotype was seen at least ten times. The chain is built from TRBV9 and TRBJ1-4; D call uncertain. V was trimmed by 3 bases and J by 2 bases, leaving 8 bases between them. The CDR3 is made up of 14 amino acids. Per germline, CDR1 SGDLS and CDR2 YYNGEE. CDR3 sequence: CASSAEGTNEKLFF. CDR3 coding DNA: TGTGCCAGCAGCGCTGAGGGCACTAATGAAAAACTGTTTTTT.

This clonotype was counted ten times or more. The chain's CDR3 is CAISEPWTGTYYEQYF. The CDR3 DNA follows: TGTGCCATCAGTGAGCCGTGGACAGGGACTTACTACGAGCAGTACTTC. The J gene is TRBJ2-7, the V gene TRBV10-3; 8 bases align to TRBD1. Germline V gene sequence: CDR1 ENHRY, CDR2 SYGVKD. With 2 bases clipped from V and 3 bases from J, the junction kept 9 bases outside the gene matches. The CDR3 extends over 16 amino acids.

This chain connects TRBV5-3 to TRBJ2-3; TRBD2 agrees at 7 bases. TRBV5-3 is treated as an ORF (open reading frame) with a function not yet certain. The J segment lost 6 bases and the V segment lost 5 bases, leaving 18 bases of the junction unmatched. The CDR3 contains 17 residues. CDR3 coding DNA: TGTGCCAGAAGTACTATCTTCAGAGCGGGGCGCTCCGATACGCAGTATTTT. The encoded protein is CARSTIFRAGRSDTQYF.

This clonotype showed up just a few times. The chain carries TRBV5-4 and TRBJ1-4; D unclear. This CDR3 comprises 13 residues. Trimming removed 2 bases from V and 8 bases from J, with 10 bases in between. The germline CDR1 and CDR2 sequences are SGHNT and YYREEE (reference sequence). CDR3 in DNA: TGTGCCAGCAGCTTTTGGGGTGAAGAAAAACTGTTTTTT. The encoded protein is CASSFWGEEKLFF.

This clonotype was seen only a few times. This chain links TRBV20-1 with TRBJ2-1, with D possibly TRBD2 on 5 matching bases. V lost 0 bases and J 3 bases, leaving 15 bases between the germline ends. CDR3 size: 16 residues. Germline CDR1 reads DFQATT; CDR2 reads SNEGSKA (reference sequence). The CDR3 coding sequence is TGCAGTGCTAGAGATCCCCAACTAGTAATCTACAATGAGCAGTTCTTC. This gives the protein CSARDPQLVIYNEQFF.

This clonotype has at least ten counts. This rearrangement joins TRBV5-1 to TRBJ2-5, with TRBD2 as a possible D gene (6 bases). V lost 9 bases and J lost 2, with 17 bases in between. Per germline, CDR1 SGHRS and CDR2 YFSETQ. This CDR3 has 14 residues. Written as DNA, the CDR3 is TGCGCCACCAGACAGCATAGCGGACAAGAGACCCAGTACTTC. Protein product: CATRQHSGQETQYF. The full variable domain, its missing parts supplied by reference TRBV5-1 and TRBJ2-5, is KAGVTQTPRYLIKTRGQQVTLSCSPISGHRSVSWYQQTPGQGLQFLFEYFSETQRNKGNFPGRFSGRQFSNSRSEMNVSTLELGDSALYLCATRQHSGQETQYFGPGTRLLVL.

Turning to this clonotype: Possible read error: a much larger clone is one base away. The V call is TRBV6-2 or TRBV6-3, the J call TRBJ2-1; 7 bases line up with TRBD2. Germline V gives CDR1 MNHEY, CDR2 SVGEGT. This CDR3 has 16 amino acids. J lost 5 bases, V lost 4 bases, and 11 bases had no gene match. This CDR3 is CASSSTSVSFNNEQFF. The CDR3 nucleotides are TGTGCCAGCAGTTCCACTAGCGTGAGTTTTAACAATGAGCAGTTCTTC.

The gene calls are TRBV7-3 and TRBJ2-1; the D gene is possibly TRBD2 (6 bases). The CDR3 spans 17 residues. V shed 2 bases and J shed 2 bases, with 16 bases lying between them. Germline V gene sequence: CDR1 SGHTA, CDR2 FQGTGA. CDR3 sequence: CASSLGYGGGAYNEQFF. As DNA, the CDR3 is TGTGCCAGCAGCTTAGGTTATGGAGGCGGGGCCTACAATGAGCAGTTCTTC.

Concerning this clonotype itself: This may arise from a read error, as a much more abundant clone is one base away. This chain joins TRBV5-6 and TRBJ1-5, with D hard to call. CDR3 length equals 13 residues. Germline V gene data show CDR1 as SGHDT and CDR2 as YYEEEE. V gave up 2 bases and J gave up 6 bases, with 9 bases separating them. For the CDR3, the DNA is TGTGCCAGCAGCTTTCAGTTCAGTCAGCCCCAGCATTTT. Amino acids: CASSFQFSQPQHF.

The V gene is TRBV20-1, the J gene TRBJ2-7, with 10 bases that match TRBD2. The CDR3 is made up of 14 amino acids. V lost 3 bases and J lost 1; bases outside the gene matches: 3. Germline V gene sequence: CDR1 DFQATT, CDR2 SNEGSKA (reference sequence). The DNA of the CDR3 is TGCAGTGCTAGTAGCGGGGGGATGTCCTACGAGCAGTACTTC. Protein: CSASSGGMSYEQYF.

V usage is TRBV6-2 or TRBV6-3 and J usage is TRBJ2-1; a weak D match, TRBD1 (5 bases). Germline lookup yields CDR1 MNHEY and CDR2 SVGEGT. This CDR3 region has 15 residues. The ends were cut back, 5 bases at V and 4 bases at J, with 15 bases in the middle. The DNA for the CDR3 is TGTGCCAGCAGTCGACAGAGAGAGGCATACAATGAGCAGTTCTTC. As protein: CASSRQREAYNEQFF.

This clonotype has just a few counts. This chain joins TRBV9 and TRBJ2-3, with TRBD2 matching 10 bases. Unmatched junction bases numbered 8, after V lost 4 bases and J lost 3 bases. Germline lookup yields CDR1 SGDLS and CDR2 YYNGEE. The CDR3 extends over 16 amino acids. CDR3: CASSPGTSAFTDTQYF. The DNA of the CDR3 is TGTGCCAGCAGCCCGGGGACTAGCGCCTTTACAGATACGCAGTATTTT.

This clonotype was detected many times. This chain connects TRBV5-1 to TRBJ1-6; 8 nucleotides match TRBD1. The CDR3 has 14 residues. The ends lost 4 bases at V and 6 bases at J; junction bases unmatched: 3. The germline CDR1 and CDR2 sequences are SGHRS and YFSETQ. The CDR3 sequence: CASSQGQANSPLHF. In DNA, the CDR3 is TGCGCCAGCAGCCAGGGACAGGCTAATTCACCCCTCCACTTT.

There are many counts of this clonotype. The chain links TRBV12-3 or TRBV12-4 to TRBJ2-5; D possibly uses TRBD1 or TRBD2 (6 bases each). The ends were cut back, 7 bases at V and 7 bases at J, with 22 bases in the middle. The CDR3 contains 15 residues. CDR3 protein: CASNQGGTFSGTQYF. The CDR3 coding sequence is TGTGCCAGCAACCAAGGGGGGACCTTTTCTGGGACCCAGTACTTC.

This clonotype was seen at least ten times. The rearrangement uses TRBV7-2 and TRBJ2-5; D uncertain. The CDR3 is 12 amino acids. CDR1 and CDR2 from the germline V gene are SGHTA and FQGNSA. Trimming removed 3 bases from V and 4 bases from J, with 6 bases in between. CDR3 sequence: CASSLKRETQYF. CDR3 bases: TGTGCCAGCAGCTTGAAGAGAGAGACCCAGTACTTC.

This clonotype was seen many times. The gene calls are TRBV24-1 and TRBJ2-1; no reliable D call. The CDR3 is 14 residues long. In germline, CDR1 is KGHDR, CDR2 SFDVKD. V was cut by 4 bases and J by 5 bases, with 11 bases left in between. As DNA, the CDR3 is TGTGCCACCAGTGACCCCCGACAAAACAATGAGCAGTTCTTC. Its translation is CATSDPRQNNEQFF.